Listed here is a single TCR beta chain. Its antigen is currently unknown. The data belong to a study of cytomegalovirus exposure and HLA in healthy donors. Study as a whole: About 77 million unique TCRs from HLA-typed donors made up an early data release.

Researchers ran the PCR with 60 Vbeta and 13 Jbeta primers. Authors' methods: Unique TCR beta chains totaled some 80 million in a later count, with roughly 11 million of them shared. This table comes from immunoSEQ multiplex PCR, and its TCRdb copy is limited to in-frame clones, with some not included. V, J and clone size are taken as reported in that table, and D and trimming were inferred from the DNA itself. Among approximately 130,000 clones listed, over 65% were seen once. Each donor was nominally healthy when sampled (though unrecorded immune exposures were likely). Whole-study results and caveats: The study labeled about 160 TCR beta chains cytomegalovirus-associated.

Looked up from germline, CDR1 is SGHTA and CDR2 is FQGNSA. Trimming took 3 bases from V and 0 from J; bases not matched to a gene: 7. The CDR3 covers 17 residues. The source material was PBMCs. The J gene is TRBJ2-1, the V gene TRBV7-2, with TRBD2 matching 8 bases. The clonotype originates from a middle-aged man in good health and CMV-seronegative. CDR3 nucleotides: TGTGCCAGCAGCTTTGTAAGCGGGGGCCGCTCCTACAATGAGCAGTTCTTC. Its translation: CASSFVSGGRSYNEQFF.